These 2 T cell receptor beta chains were all obtained from the same sample, sequenced in a study of regulatory T cells in long-lasting Graves disease (dated by TCRdb to the early 2020s). What the time point label conveys for this sample: newly diagnosed GD, antithyroid drugs for less than 3 months. For both TCR sequencing and RNA sequencing, RNA was extracted from PBMCs in TRIzol. Library generation was performed with multiplex PCR. Instrument used: Illumina HiSeq 4000. To build TCR beta libraries, CDR3 regions were amplified by Arm-PCR using iRepertoire HTBI primers. TCRdb's own reprocessing of the public reads used fastp at Q25 and MiXCR and kept productive beta chains. Each entry merges the rows of one CDR3 protein and shows their most common DNA and genes. The sample includes around 500,000 distinct CDR3 sequences, with about 13% observed a single time. The top ten clonotypes cover roughly a tenth of the sample.

A further study also used this sample, focusing on T cells in Graves' hyperthyroidism and ophthalmopathy.

Sequenced material: peripheral blood mononuclear cells (PBMCs), taken at new diagnosis, from a patient treated with antithyroid drugs. These TCRs come from a man younger than 45 with Graves disease. Donor details come from another sample of the same person, matched by shared clones.

This clonotype was found many times. The V call is TRBV20-1, the J call TRBJ2-7; 8 bases map to TRBD2. Germline CDR1 and CDR2: DFQATT and SNEGSKA (reference sequence). The CDR3 sequence is 12 residues long. J gave up 5 bases and V 5 bases, and 5 bases lay outside the gene matches. CDR3 loop: CSAVAGSHEQYF. The DNA of the CDR3 is TGCAGTGCTGTAGCGGGATCACACGAGCAGTACTTC.

This clonotype has a handful of counts. The DNA for the CDR3 is TGCAGTGCTAAAGACAGGTTCGATAATTCACCCCTCCACTTT. It encodes CSAKDRFDNSPLHF. V and J are TRBV20-1 and TRBJ1-6, with D tentatively TRBD1 (6 bases). Per the germline V gene, CDR1 is DFQATT and CDR2 is SNEGSKA (reference sequence). This CDR3 region has 14 residues. Trimming shortened V by 4 bases and J by 5 bases, and 12 bases separated the two germline ends.